This T cell receptor beta chain was identified during a study of OX40 agonist ivuxolimab in advanced cancers. Findings and caveats of the study: Expanded clones belonging to CD8+ T cells outnumbered, on average, those of CD4+.

On cycle 4 day 1 and cycle 7 day 1, as well as at baseline, blood was sampled. As concerns this clone: What it binds is unknown.

TCRdb's table, derived via immunoSEQ multiplex PCR, lists solely in-frame clones and lacks some. Among roughly 70,000 clones, more than 70% were seen once, and the ten largest hold around 0.63%. CDR1 is KGHSH and CDR2 is LQKENI in the germline V gene. The CDR3 runs to 15 residues. The trim removed 6 bases at V and 8 bases at J, leaving 9 bases unmatched. The V gene is TRBV18, the J gene TRBJ1-6; 8 bases line up with TRBD1. The sequences come from CD4+ or CD8+ T cells sorted from blood, collected in a trial of the OX40 agonist ivuxolimab. This TCR was recovered from an adult with an advanced solid tumor such as melanoma, head and neck, liver or kidney cancer. The CDR3 DNA reads as TGTGCCAGCTCGCGAGACAGGGGAGGGGATTCACCCCTCCACTTT. Protein product: CASSRDRGGDSPLHF.